A single sample is the source of the 17 T cell receptor beta chains below, sequenced in a study of CD8+ T cells in alopecia areata. Treatment meaning: oral pan-JAK inhibitor, 5-10 mg twice daily. Sequencing templates came from extracted RNA that was reverse transcribed into cDNA. Produced via immunoSEQ multiplex PCR; TCRdb's table is partial and in-frame only. This table holds about 180,000 clones, approximately 51% found once. The sequencing here drew on CD8+ T cells sorted from blood, taken at approximately week 51, from a patient treated with tofacitinib. Source of these receptors: a human donor with alopecia areata.

This clone was seen a handful of times. This chain connects TRBV29-1 to TRBJ2-5, with 7 bases aligning to TRBD1. Germline trimming cut 5 bases from V and 5 bases from J; bases unmatched to any gene: 2. The germline V gene encodes CDR1 SQVTM and CDR2 ANQGSEA. CDR3 length equals 11 residues. CDR3 in amino acids: CSVSRGETQYF. CDR3 coding DNA: TGCAGCGTTTCCAGGGGGGAGACCCAGTACTTC. The full variable domain, completed using reference TRBV29-1 and TRBJ2-5, is SAVISQKPSRDICQRGTSLTIQCQVDSQVTMMFWYRQQPGQSLTLIATANQGSEATYESGFVIDKFPISRPNLTFSTLTVSNMSPEDSSIYLCSVSRGETQYFGPGTRLLVL.

This chain connects TRBV7-9 to TRBJ2-4; 8 bases align to TRBD1. The trim removed 3 bases at V and 6 bases at J, leaving 10 bases unmatched. The germline V gene encodes CDR1 SEHNR and CDR2 FQNEAQ (reference sequence). This CDR3 has 16 residues. CDR3 amino acids: CASSFLVTGDSNIQYF. Here the CDR3 DNA reads TGTGCCAGCAGCTTCTTAGTGACAGGGGACTCAAACATTCAGTACTTC.

This clone turned up a few times. The chain uses TRBV27 and TRBJ1-5; perhaps TRBD1 as D (5 bases). Germline V gene data show CDR1 as MNHEY and CDR2 as SMNVEV (reference sequence). This CDR3 contains 16 residues. V lost 5 bases, J lost 0 bases, and 14 bases lay in between. The DNA for the CDR3 is TGTGCCAGCAGTCCCAAGCCGGGGCCTAGCAATCAGCCCCAGCATTTT. Protein: CASSPKPGPSNQPQHF.

This clone was counted between two and nine times. V is TRBV7-9 and J is TRBJ1-6; no firm D call. V shed 5 bases and J shed 7 bases, with 9 bases lying between them. This CDR3 region has 13 residues. Germline V gives CDR1 SEHNR, CDR2 FQNEAQ (reference sequence). CDR3 nucleotide sequence: TGTGCCAGCAGCCCGTTGGAAAATTCACCCCTCCACTTT. It is translated as CASSPLENSPLHF.

The rearrangement links TRBV4-3 to TRBJ1-2, with D unresolved. The CDR3 sequence is 14 residues long. Trimming pared 0 bases from V and 1 base from J, leaving 6 bases between. Germline-derived CDR1 and CDR2 are LGHNA and YSLEER. The CDR3 DNA follows: TGCGCCAGCAGCCAAGAATACAGTAACTATGGCTACACCTTC. As protein: CASSQEYSNYGYTF.

This clone appeared a few times. V usage is TRBV6-5 and J usage is TRBJ2-5; TRBD1 agrees at 11 bases. The J segment lost 6 bases and the V segment lost 0 bases, leaving 6 bases of the junction unmatched. Germline V gene sequence: CDR1 MNHEY, CDR2 SVGAGI. This CDR3 spans 16 amino acids. CDR3 region: CASSYSGQGARKTQYF. As DNA, the CDR3 is TGTGCCAGCAGTTACTCCGGACAGGGGGCGCGAAAGACCCAGTACTTC.

This clone was observed a handful of times. The CDR3 here is CSVVHNEQFF. The CDR3, as DNA: TGCAGCGTTGTCCACAATGAGCAGTTCTTC. The chain combines TRBV29-1 with TRBJ2-1, with D unclear. Germline V lookup: CDR1 SQVTM, CDR2 ANQGSEA. The CDR3 is 10 amino acids. With 4 bases removed from V and 5 bases from J, the gap between germline ends came to 3 bases.

This clone was seen only a few times. This sequence joins TRBV6-5 and TRBJ1-6; D gene ambiguous. Deletions cut 0 bases from V and 6 bases from J, with 9 bases between. Germline loops: CDR1 MNHEY, CDR2 SVGAGI. The CDR3 sequence is 15 residues long. CDR3 nucleotide sequence: TGTGCCAGCAGTTACTCGAGAGACACTAATTCACCCCTCCACTTT. The encoded protein is CASSYSRDTNSPLHF.

The chain joins TRBV7-9 to TRBJ1-5, with 7 bases lining up with TRBD1. Germline CDR1 and CDR2: SEHNR and FQNEAQ (reference sequence). V was clipped by 1 base and J by 4 bases; unmatched bases: 7. CDR3 length: 16 residues. The DNA for the CDR3 is TGTGCCAGCAGCTTAGGGTCGGGACAGCCTAATCAGCCCCAGCATTTT. Amino acids: CASSLGSGQPNQPQHF.

This sequence joins TRBV4-3 and TRBJ2-3; D not resolved. V was shortened by 2 bases and J by 1 base, with 10 bases between the two germline ends. Germline V gives CDR1 LGHNA, CDR2 YSLEER. This CDR3 has 15 residues. The CDR3 sequence: CASSQSSRGTDTQYF. Written as DNA, the CDR3 is TGCGCCAGCAGCCAATCAAGCCGGGGCACAGATACGCAGTATTTT.

V gene TRBV6-1 combines with J gene TRBJ2-2; 10 bases are shared with TRBD1. The germline V gene has CDR1 MNHNS and CDR2 SASEGT. The CDR3 sequence is 15 residues long. J gave up 5 bases and V 4 bases, and 4 bases lay outside the gene matches. This chain's CDR3 is CASSGDRGMTGELFF. The CDR3 nucleotides are TGTGCCAGCAGTGGGGACAGGGGTATGACCGGGGAGCTGTTTTTT.

This chain joins TRBV27 and TRBJ2-1; no definite D call. Germline V lookup: CDR1 MNHEY, CDR2 SMNVEV (reference sequence). The CDR3 consists of 13 residues. The germline V and J ends were trimmed by 0 bases and 9 bases, with 9 bases remaining between them. This CDR3 is CASSLSRPGEQFF. The CDR3, as DNA: TGTGCCAGCAGTTTATCTAGGCCGGGTGAGCAGTTCTTC.

The V call is TRBV7-9, the J call TRBJ2-7, with D hard to call. V lost 8 bases to trimming and J lost 3 bases, with 8 bases between them. Germline V gene lookup returns CDR1 SEHNR and CDR2 FQNEAQ (reference sequence). The CDR3 runs to 11 residues. The CDR3 DNA follows: TGTGCCAGCTCCCCGGGCTACGAGCAGTACTTC. This gives the protein CASSPGYEQYF. Full variable domain (remainder filled in from reference TRBV7-9 and TRBJ2-7): DTGVSQNPRHKITKRGQNVTFRCDPISEHNRLYWYRQTLGQGPEFLTYFQNEAQLEKSRLLSDRFSAERPKGSFSTLEIQRTEQGDSAMYLCASSPGYEQYFGPGTRLTVT.

J is TRBJ2-2 and V is TRBV27; D possibly corresponds to TRBD2 (6 bases). The CDR3 is made up of 16 amino acids. The ends were cut back, 5 bases at V and 4 bases at J, with 17 bases in the middle. Germline V gives CDR1 MNHEY, CDR2 SMNVEV (reference sequence). CDR3 residues: CASSPPWRGVTGELFF. The CDR3, as DNA: TGTGCCAGCAGTCCCCCGTGGCGGGGAGTCACCGGGGAGCTGTTTTTT.

This clone came up a few times. This chain uses TRBV29-1 with TRBJ2-7, with a weak D call TRBD1 (5 bases). V was trimmed by 4 bases and J by 5 bases, leaving 12 bases between them. In germline, CDR1 is SQVTM, CDR2 ANQGSEA. The CDR3 is made up of 12 amino acids. DNA for the CDR3: TGCAGCGTTGTTAAAGGGGTCCACGAGCAGTACTTC. This translates into CSVVKGVHEQYF.

The chain couples TRBV2 to TRBJ1-2, with 7 positions matching TRBD1. Per germline, CDR1 SNHLY and CDR2 FYNNEI. V lost 6 bases to trimming and J lost 4 bases; unmatched junction nucleotides: 14. The length of the CDR3 is 16 residues. This chain's CDR3 is CASSVDRQGPGYGYTF. The CDR3 region has the DNA TGTGCCAGCAGCGTTGACCGACAGGGTCCGGGCTATGGCTACACCTTC.

This clone was recorded a few times. This rearrangement joins TRBV18 to TRBJ1-6; D might be TRBD1 (6 bases). Germline CDR1 and CDR2: KGHSH and LQKENI. CDR3 length: 14 residues. Trimming stripped 6 bases from V and 7 bases from J, with 13 bases between. The CDR3 nucleotides read TGTGCCAGCTCCCCCGACAGGCTGAATTCACCCCTCCACTTT. Translated, it gives CASSPDRLNSPLHF.